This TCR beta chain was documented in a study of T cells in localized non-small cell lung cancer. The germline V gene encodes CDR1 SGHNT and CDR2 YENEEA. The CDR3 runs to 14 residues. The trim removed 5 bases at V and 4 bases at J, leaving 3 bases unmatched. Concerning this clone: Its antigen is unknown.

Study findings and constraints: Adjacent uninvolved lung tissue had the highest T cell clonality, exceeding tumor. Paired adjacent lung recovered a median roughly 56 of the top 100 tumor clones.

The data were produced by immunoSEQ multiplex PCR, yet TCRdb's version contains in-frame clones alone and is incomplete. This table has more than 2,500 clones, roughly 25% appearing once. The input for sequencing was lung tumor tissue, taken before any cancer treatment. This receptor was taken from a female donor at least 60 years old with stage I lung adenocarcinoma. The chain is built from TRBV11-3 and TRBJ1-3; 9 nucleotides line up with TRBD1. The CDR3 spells CASSNRGLGNTIYF. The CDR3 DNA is TGTGCCAGCAGCAACAGGGGGCTAGGAAACACCATATATTTT.